The present T cell receptor beta chain was sequenced within a study of cytomegalovirus exposure and HLA in healthy donors. Findings of the study overall: Highly shared sequence variants in one cluster were likely a sequencing artifact. Presence/absence comparisons presumed near-even sequencing depth among donors. Because they were indistinguishable, some V segments, including TRBV6-2 and TRBV6-3, were excluded.

The CDR3 spans 13 residues. Germline loops: CDR1 SQVTM, CDR2 ANQGSEA. The germline V and J ends were trimmed by 1 base and 7 bases, with 11 bases remaining between them. Nominally healthy donors were sampled, though unrecorded immune exposures were likely. This clone has just a few counts. Its antigen is currently unknown. Amplification used 60 Vbeta primers and 13 Jbeta primers. The data were produced by immunoSEQ multiplex PCR, yet TCRdb's version contains in-frame clones alone and is incomplete. The sample contains tens of thousands of clones, approximately 60% of which appear only once. The sequencing sample was made of PBMCs. The TCR comes from a woman aged 45-65 years in good health and CMV-seropositive. The genes are TRBV29-1 and TRBJ2-1, with D possibly being TRBD1 (5 bases). The CDR3 bases are TGCAGCGTTGAAGCAGCTAGACAGAATGAGCAGTTCTTC. It yields the protein CSVEAARQNEQFF.